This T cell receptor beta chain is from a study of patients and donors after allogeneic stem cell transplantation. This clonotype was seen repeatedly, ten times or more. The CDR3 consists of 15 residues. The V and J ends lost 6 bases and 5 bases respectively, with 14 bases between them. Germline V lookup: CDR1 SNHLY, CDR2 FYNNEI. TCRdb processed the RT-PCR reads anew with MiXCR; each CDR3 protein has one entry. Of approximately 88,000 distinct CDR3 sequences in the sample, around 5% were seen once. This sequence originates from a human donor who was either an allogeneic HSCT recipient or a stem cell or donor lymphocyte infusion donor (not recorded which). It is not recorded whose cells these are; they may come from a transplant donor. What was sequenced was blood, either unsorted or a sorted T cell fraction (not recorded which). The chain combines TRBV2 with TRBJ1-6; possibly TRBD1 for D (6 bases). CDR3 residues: CASRGRGSDNSPLHF. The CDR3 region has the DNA TGTGCCAGCAGGGGCAGGGGATCCGATAATTCACCCCTCCACTTT.